Shown below are 18 T cell receptor beta chains from a single sample sequenced in a study of T-cell memory formation after mild COVID-19 (dated by TCRdb to the early 2020s). Library generation was performed with 5' RACE. For sequencing, an Illumina NovaSeq 6000 was employed. The public reads were reanalyzed by TCRdb: fastp trimming at Q25, MiXCR alignment, in-frame beta chains only. Every distinct CDR3 protein forms one entry, paired with its most common genes and DNA. The sample records under 300,000 distinct CDR3 sequences, around 8% of which are singletons. Around a fifth of the sample belongs to the ten largest clones. The sample was PBMCs or a T cell subset sorted from them (not recorded which). These receptors were collected from a man aged 18 to 30 who had mild COVID-19 (a few samples of this study predate the infection). The sample titles of this study are shuffled in the database, so cell type and time point are left out; the donor was told from shared clones.

This sequence joins TRBV25-1 and TRBJ2-3; tentative D call: TRBD2 (6 bases). The CDR3 extends over 16 amino acids. Germline assignment: CDR1 MGHDK and CDR2 SYGVNS. The V and J ends lost 4 bases and 5 bases respectively, with 19 bases between them. The CDR3 sequence: CASSAGISGFGDTQYF. The CDR3 DNA reads as TGTGCCAGCAGTGCTGGTATTAGCGGATTTGGAGATACGCAGTATTTT.

The rearrangement links TRBV7-9 to TRBJ2-2; D is ambiguous. Germline V lookup: CDR1 SEHNR, CDR2 FQNEAQ (reference sequence). This CDR3 contains 13 residues. Trimming shortened V by 5 bases and J by 6 bases, and 10 bases separated the two germline ends. In nucleotides, the CDR3 is TGTGCCAGCAGCATCACCCAGGCCGGGGAGCTGTTTTTT. This codes for CASSITQAGELFF.

The gene calls are TRBV28 and TRBJ2-5, with TRBD1 as a possible D gene (6 bases). V dropped 7 bases and J dropped 4 bases, with 16 bases sitting between them. CDR3 length equals 14 residues. Per the germline V gene, CDR1 is MDHEN and CDR2 is SYDVKM. The CDR3 region is CASTISTGAETQYF. In DNA form, the CDR3 reads TGTGCCAGCACCATCTCGACAGGTGCAGAGACCCAGTACTTC. The complete variable domain, with remaining parts taken from reference TRBV28 and TRBJ2-5, reads DVKVTQSSRYLVKRTGEKVFLECVQDMDHENMFWYRQDPGLGLRLIYFSYDVKMKEKGDIPEGYSVSREKKERFSLILESASTNQTSMYLCASTISTGAETQYFGPGTRLLVL.

V is TRBV5-5 and J is TRBJ2-6; D gene unclear. Germline V lookup: CDR1 SGHKS, CDR2 YYEKEE (reference sequence). This CDR3 comprises 16 residues. V lost 4 bases, J lost 0 bases, and 11 bases lay in between. The CDR3 here is CASSPLQASGANVLTF. CDR3 DNA: TGTGCCAGCAGCCCCCTACAAGCCTCTGGGGCCAACGTCCTGACTTTC.

This clonotype was observed a handful of times. The chain carries TRBV4-3 and TRBJ2-6; no firm D call. This CDR3 has 16 residues. Trimming took off 5 bases at V and 2 bases at J, with 13 bases between the two ends. The germline V gene has CDR1 LGHNA and CDR2 YSLEER. Here the CDR3 reads CASSKVREAGANVLTF. CDR3 DNA: TGCGCCAGCAGCAAAGTTAGGGAAGCTGGGGCCAACGTCCTGACTTTC.

The chain recombines TRBV5-1 with TRBJ1-5; possible D gene TRBD1, 5 bases. V was clipped by 7 bases and J by 3 bases, with 17 bases between them. Germline V lookup: CDR1 SGHRS, CDR2 YFSETQ. This CDR3 is 15 amino acids long. The CDR3 spells CASRPGDGFNQPQHF. The CDR3 DNA reads TGCGCCAGCCGCCCGGGGGATGGCTTCAATCAGCCCCAGCATTTT.

This clonotype was seen repeatedly, ten times or more. This chain uses TRBV7-2 with TRBJ1-1; possibly TRBD1 for D (5 bases). The CDR3 runs 14 residues. Germline-derived CDR1 and CDR2 are SGHTA and FQGNSA. V lost 3 bases to trimming and J lost 0 bases, with 8 bases between them. CDR3 DNA: TGTGCCAGCAGCTTTACAGGTATGAACACTGAAGCTTTCTTT. It encodes CASSFTGMNTEAFF.

This clonotype was observed a few times. V is TRBV15 and J is TRBJ1-4, with 8 bases matching TRBD1. The CDR3 runs to 15 residues. V shed 4 bases and J 0 bases; nucleotides not matched to a gene: 1. CDR1 LNHNV and CDR2 YYDKDF come from the germline V gene (reference sequence). The CDR3: CATSKQGATNEKLFF. DNA of the CDR3: TGTGCCACCAGCAAACAGGGGGCAACTAATGAAAAACTGTTTTTT.

Here the CDR3 reads CASSQDYGDTQYF. In DNA form, the CDR3 reads TGCGCCAGCAGCCAAGATTACGGGGATACGCAGTATTTT. The genes are TRBV4-3 and TRBJ2-3; D unresolved. CDR1 is LGHNA and CDR2 is YSLEER in the germline V gene. The CDR3 length is 13 residues. Trimming took 0 bases from V and 6 from J, leaving 7 bases between them.

This clonotype was seen more than once but under ten times. The rearrangement uses TRBV7-2 and TRBJ2-7; 10 bases line up with TRBD2. Trimming cost V 4 bases and J 3 bases; bases outside gene matches: 9. The CDR3 is made up of 16 amino acids. The germline V gene has CDR1 SGHTA and CDR2 FQGNSA. This chain's CDR3 is CASSSRAGGPVYEQYF. CDR3 nucleotide sequence: TGTGCCAGCAGCTCAAGAGCGGGGGGGCCGGTCTACGAGCAGTACTTC.

This clonotype was detected only a few times. The V and J genes are TRBV12-3 or TRBV12-4 and TRBJ1-1; D gene ambiguous. V lost 0 bases, J lost 1 base, and 9 bases lay in between. The CDR3 covers 15 residues. The CDR3 coding sequence is TGTGCCAGCAGTTTAGCCGACGACGGGAACACTGAAGCTTTCTTT. Translating gives CASSLADDGNTEAFF.

J is TRBJ1-1 and V is TRBV16; perhaps TRBD1 as D (6 bases). This CDR3 region has 13 residues. CDR1 KGHSY and CDR2 FQNENV come from the germline V gene. V was cut by 4 bases and J by 5 bases, with 11 bases left in between. The CDR3 nucleotides are TGTGCCAGCAGCCCACAGGGTACGACTGAAGCTTTCTTT. This translates into CASSPQGTTEAFF. The variable domain in full, with the rest retrieved from reference TRBV16 and TRBJ1-1, is GEEVAQTPKHLVRGEGQKAKLYCAPIKGHSYVFWYQQVLKNEFKFLISFQNENVFDETGMPKERFSAKCLPNSPCSLEIQATKLEDSAVYFCASSPQGTTEAFFGQGTRLTVV.

V and J are TRBV7-2 and TRBJ2-5, with TRBD2 as a possible D gene (6 bases). The length of the CDR3 is 15 residues. The ends were cut back, 4 bases at V and 1 base at J, with 13 bases in the middle. Per the germline V gene, CDR1 is SGHTA and CDR2 is FQGNSA. The CDR3 DNA reads as TGTGCCAGCAGCTCGGGAGCGGTGGGCCAAGAGACCCAGTACTTC. It translates to CASSSGAVGQETQYF.

This clonotype was seen more than once but under ten times. The chain links TRBV7-4 to TRBJ2-1, with D possibly matching TRBD1 (6 bases). In germline, CDR1 is SGHVT, CDR2 SQSDAQ. This CDR3 spans 12 amino acids. Trimming took off 5 bases at V and 7 bases at J, with 9 bases between the two ends. The CDR3 region has the DNA TGTGCCAGCAGCAACACAGGGAATGAGCAGTTCTTC. Encoded protein: CASSNTGNEQFF. Together with reference TRBV7-4 and TRBJ2-1, the CDR3 gives the full variable domain: GAGVSQSPRYKVAKRGRDVALRCDSISGHVTLYWYRQTLGQGSEVLTYSQSDAQRDKSGRPSGRFSAERPERSVSTLKIQRTEQGDSAVYLCASSNTGNEQFFGPGTRLTVL.

This clonotype was seen more than once but under ten times. This sequence joins TRBV7-2 and TRBJ2-5; 13 nucleotides agree with TRBD2. J gave up 2 bases and V 7 bases, and 4 bases lay outside the gene matches. Germline CDR1 SGHTA, CDR2 FQGNSA. CDR3 length: 15 residues. CDR3 DNA sequence: TGTGCCAGCAAATCGGGACTAGCGGGGCAAGAGACCCAGTACTTC. It specifies CASKSGLAGQETQYF.

This clonotype occurred many times. The V gene is TRBV28, the J gene TRBJ2-5; D is uncertain. Germline V CDR1 and CDR2: MDHEN, SYDVKM. V lost 8 bases, J lost 2 bases, and 9 bases lay in between. The CDR3 has 12 residues. In DNA form, the CDR3 reads TGTGCCAGCGCGCGGCCTCAAGAGACCCAGTACTTC. Amino acid sequence: CASARPQETQYF.

The chain couples TRBV27 to TRBJ1-5; 7 bases match TRBD1. From germline, CDR1 is MNHEY and CDR2 SMNVEV (reference sequence). The CDR3 runs to 14 residues. Trimming took 4 bases from V and 9 from J; bases not matched to a gene: 9. The CDR3 sequence: CASSYTGDSRPQHF. CDR3 nucleotide sequence: TGTGCCAGCAGTTACACAGGGGACTCGAGGCCCCAGCATTTT.

This clonotype has only a few counts. The CDR3 DNA is TGTGCCAGCAGCTTCGTGAGGGGACGGTTGTACTTC. Residues: CASSFVRGRLYF. The rearrangement uses TRBV7-3 and TRBJ2-5; D could derive from TRBD1 or TRBD2 (5 bases each). This CDR3 contains 12 residues. Trimming took 3 bases from V and 13 from J, leaving 15 bases between them. Germline values: CDR1 SGHTA, CDR2 FQGTGA.